Shown below are 2 T cell receptor beta chains from a single sample sequenced in a study of blood T cell repertoires in COVID-19 (dated by TCRdb to the early 2020s). The method was the immunoSEQ multiplex PCR assay. This immuneACCESS table, as held by TCRdb, lists in-frame sequences with V and J called but not all clones. Of the missing ones, under half trace to an unresolved V gene in checked studies; the others have no known cause. The sample table holds under 400,000 clones, of which roughly 90% were seen once. Jointly, the top ten make up about 0.94% of the sample. Sequencing was performed on PBMCs or T cells enriched from blood (not recorded which). These receptors all stem from a woman aged 25 to 39 who had been exposed to COVID-19.

V and J are TRBV27 and TRBJ2-7, with 11 nucleotides matching TRBD1. This CDR3 has 16 residues. Unmatched junction bases numbered 11, after V lost 8 bases and J lost 2 bases. In germline, CDR1 is MNHEY, CDR2 SMNVEV (reference sequence). CDR3 nucleotide sequence: TGTGCCAGCGGAACCCTCCCGGGACAGGGGGCCTACGAGCAGTACTTC. It codes for CASGTLPGQGAYEQYF.

V usage is TRBV5-6 and J usage is TRBJ2-1; D is unresolved. V was cut by 9 bases and J by 2 bases, with 21 bases left in between. The CDR3 loop spans 16 amino acids. Germline V CDR1 and CDR2: SGHDT, YYEEEE. Written as DNA, the CDR3 is TGTGCCACTTCGGCTAGTTTCCTTCCGACCTACAATGAGCAGTTCTTC. It specifies CATSASFLPTYNEQFF.